These 18 T cell receptor beta chains were sequenced from one sample in a study of radiotherapy plus CTLA-4 blockade in lung cancer. Profiling relied on immunoSEQ multiplex PCR, and the TCRdb table lists in-frame clones only, not all of them. The sample yields 60,000 to 70,000 clones, about 83% seen once. The sample consisted of peripheral blood, taken from a patient treated with radiotherapy plus ipilimumab. The receptors stem from a human donor with non-small cell lung cancer who had a partial response to radiotherapy plus ipilimumab.

This clone was counted a single time. The chain employs TRBV7-2 and TRBJ1-4; D not resolved. Deletions cut 0 bases from V and 8 bases from J, with 13 bases between. Germline assignment: CDR1 SGHTA and CDR2 FQGNSA. The CDR3 length is 15 residues. Written as DNA, the CDR3 is TGTGCCAGCAGCTTAGCGAACGGAAGAGGGGAAAAACTGTTTTTT. Protein sequence: CASSLANGRGEKLFF.

This CDR3 is CASSQKTSAYEQYF. The DNA for the CDR3 is TGTGCCAGCAGTCAAAAGACTAGCGCGTACGAGCAGTACTTC. This chain connects TRBV6-1 to TRBJ2-7, with TRBD2 identical over 8 bases. V lost 5 bases and J lost 4; bases outside the gene matches: 7. CDR1 and CDR2 (germline): MNHNS, SASEGT. CDR3 length equals 14 residues.

The V call is TRBV28, the J call TRBJ1-4; 10 positions agree with TRBD1. This CDR3 has 15 amino acids. With 4 bases clipped from V and 11 bases from J, the junction kept 10 bases outside the gene matches. Germline values: CDR1 MDHEN, CDR2 SYDVKM. The CDR3 region has the DNA TGTGCCAGCAGTTCCCCCCAAGACAGGGGGCGGAAACTGTTTTTT. This translates into CASSSPQDRGRKLFF.

Here the CDR3 DNA reads TGTGCCAGCAGCTTAGGGGGCTTTAGCAATCAGCCCCAGCATTTT. Translated: CASSLGGFSNQPQHF. The chain uses TRBV7-2 and TRBJ1-5; D is perhaps TRBD1 (5 bases). This CDR3 is built from 15 residues. Germline lookup yields CDR1 SGHTA and CDR2 FQGNSA. V was shortened by 1 base and J by 0 bases, with 7 bases between the two germline ends.

This clone has only a few counts. The genes are TRBV28 and TRBJ1-6; tentative D call: TRBD1 (5 bases). CDR3 length: 16 residues. Looked up from germline, CDR1 is MDHEN and CDR2 is SYDVKM. Between the trimmed V and J ends, which lost 7 bases and 11 bases, there was a span of 24 bases. The CDR3 DNA reads as TGTGCCAGCATTCTGGGGGGGTTAATGAGCTTCGCACCCCTCCACTTT. Amino acids: CASILGGLMSFAPLHF.

This chain uses TRBV29-1 with TRBJ2-7; 11 bases are a match to TRBD2. This CDR3 has 18 amino acids. After removal of 2 bases from V and 1 base from J, the junction contained 13 bases not matched to a gene. Germline loops: CDR1 SQVTM, CDR2 ANQGSEA. Here the CDR3 reads CSVERLASGRLSSYEQYF. The CDR3 coding sequence is TGCAGCGTTGAAAGGCTTGCTAGCGGGAGGCTATCGTCCTACGAGCAGTACTTC.

This chain links TRBV28 with TRBJ2-7; D ambiguous. Trimming stripped 7 bases from V and 4 bases from J, with 17 bases between. Per the germline V gene, CDR1 is MDHEN and CDR2 is SYDVKM. This CDR3 is built from 14 residues. The CDR3 reads CASIPSGRSYEQYF. DNA of the CDR3: TGTGCCAGCATCCCCTCGGGTCGATCTTACGAGCAGTACTTC.

This sequence joins TRBV28 and TRBJ2-7; possible D gene TRBD2, 5 bases. The germline V gene has CDR1 MDHEN and CDR2 SYDVKM. This CDR3 region has 14 residues. Deletions cut 5 bases from V and 1 base from J, with 12 bases between. CDR3 sequence: CASSPRATSYEQYF. The CDR3 DNA sequence: TGTGCCAGCAGTCCGCGGGCTACTTCCTACGAGCAGTACTTC.

The rearrangement links TRBV5-5 to TRBJ2-2; 9 nucleotides align to TRBD1. Germline CDR1 is SGHKS and CDR2 is YYEKEE (reference sequence). The CDR3 loop spans 14 amino acids. Germline trimming cut 6 bases from V and 7 bases from J; bases unmatched to any gene: 7. The CDR3 is CASTLQGAVGELFF. The CDR3 DNA follows: TGTGCCAGCACCCTACAGGGGGCGGTCGGGGAGCTGTTTTTT.

The V and J genes are TRBV9 and TRBJ2-1, with 11 bases aligning to TRBD1. Germline CDR1 is SGDLS and CDR2 is YYNGEE. V shed 4 bases, J shed 7 bases, and the junction held 7 bases outside the gene matches. The CDR3 sequence is 15 residues long. CDR3 bases: TGTGCCAGCAGCTCCGGGACAGGGGGTGGGAATGAGCAGTTCTTC. It encodes CASSSGTGGGNEQFF. Together with reference TRBV9 and TRBJ2-1, the CDR3 gives the full variable domain: DSGVTQTPKHLITATGQRVTLRCSPRSGDLSVYWYQQSLDQGLQFLIQYYNGEERAKGNILERFSAQQFPDLHSELNLSSLELGDSALYFCASSSGTGGGNEQFFGPGTRLTVL.

This chain connects TRBV5-4 to TRBJ2-1; weak D call: TRBD2 (7 bases). V gave up 0 bases and J gave up 10 bases, with 23 bases separating them. The CDR3 spans 17 residues. From germline, CDR1 is SGHNT and CDR2 YYREEE (reference sequence). As DNA, the CDR3 is TGTGCCAGCAGCTTGGAGAGTACGGGGGGCCTAAGTAGGGAGCAGTTCTTC. It specifies CASSLESTGGLSREQFF.

V and J are TRBV18 and TRBJ2-7, with TRBD2 identical over 10 bases. J was trimmed by 4 bases and V by 7 bases; bases with no gene match: 10. The CDR3 length is 15 residues. The germline V gene has CDR1 KGHSH and CDR2 LQKENI. CDR3 bases: TGTGCCAGCTGCCCGGGGCTAGCGGGAGAGTACGAGCAGTACTTC. This encodes CASCPGLAGEYEQYF.

The J gene is TRBJ2-5, the V gene TRBV5-1, with 11 bases matching TRBD2. The CDR3 has 17 residues. Germline CDR1 and CDR2: SGHRS and YFSETQ. V shed 4 bases, J shed 2 bases, and the junction held 10 bases outside the gene matches. The CDR3 DNA follows: TGCGCCAGCAGCCCGGGGACTAGCGGAGGCCCGCAAGAGACCCAGTACTTC. Amino acid sequence: CASSPGTSGGPQETQYF.

This clone was found once. This chain joins TRBV6-5 and TRBJ2-2; 9 bases fit TRBD1. The CDR3 runs 15 residues. The germline V gene encodes CDR1 MNHEY and CDR2 SVGAGI. V shed 6 bases and J 6 bases; nucleotides not matched to a gene: 8. CDR3 amino acids: CASRWDRVVSGELFF. Written as DNA, the CDR3 is TGTGCCAGCAGGTGGGACAGGGTCGTCTCCGGGGAGCTGTTTTTT.

The chain employs TRBV7-3 and TRBJ2-5, with D possibly TRBD2 on 6 matching bases. Germline V gives CDR1 SGHTA, CDR2 FQGTGA. The CDR3 totals 15 residues. The V gene lost 5 bases and the J gene lost 2 bases, with 15 bases spanning the gap. DNA of the CDR3: TGTGCCAGCAGCCTATTTGGAGGGGTTCAAGAGACCCAGTACTTC. Translating gives CASSLFGGVQETQYF.

This clone has just a few counts. CDR3 bases: TGTGCCACCAGCATTAGGCTAGCGGCCTACAATGAGCAGTTCTTC. Protein: CATSIRLAAYNEQFF. This sequence joins TRBV15 and TRBJ2-1; TRBD2 aligns across 7 bases. Germline CDR1 LNHNV, CDR2 YYDKDF (reference sequence). J lost 2 bases, V lost 4 bases, and 5 bases had no gene match. CDR3 length: 15 amino acids.

The chain combines TRBV7-9 with TRBJ1-4; 10 bases agree with TRBD1. Germline assignment: CDR1 SEHNR and CDR2 FQNEAQ (reference sequence). The CDR3 is 13 amino acids. Trimming removed 10 bases from V and 7 bases from J; junction bases left unmatched: 6. This CDR3 reads CATRQGASEKLFF. The DNA for the CDR3 is TGTGCCACCCGACAGGGGGCGAGTGAAAAACTGTTTTTT. Full variable domain (remainder filled in from reference TRBV7-9 and TRBJ1-4): DTGVSQNPRHKITKRGQNVTFRCDPISEHNRLYWYRQTLGQGPEFLTYFQNEAQLEKSRLLSDRFSAERPKGSFSTLEIQRTEQGDSAMYLCATRQGASEKLFFGSGTQLSVL.

This chain uses TRBV30 with TRBJ2-3; D remains ambiguous. Germline V gene data show CDR1 as GTSNPN and CDR2 as SVGIG (reference sequence). V was clipped by 0 bases and J by 2 bases, with 21 bases between them. The CDR3 totals 18 residues. The CDR3, as DNA: TGTGCCTGGAGTGTACCCGACTTACCGGTGGAGTTCACAGATACGCAGTATTTT. It yields the protein CAWSVPDLPVEFTDTQYF. The complete variable domain, with remaining parts taken from reference TRBV30 and TRBJ2-3, reads SQTIHQWPATLVQPVGSPLSLECTVEGTSNPNLYWYRQAAGRGLQLLFYSVGIGQISSEVPQNLSASRPQDRQFILSSKKLLLSDSGFYLCAWSVPDLPVEFTDTQYFGPGTRLTVL.